Listed here is a single T cell receptor (beta chain). This record belongs to a study of blood T cell repertoires in COVID-19. At the level of the study: Acute-phase and convalescent COVID-19 samples originated in the United States, Italy and Spain. PBMCs, B-cell-depleted T cells, or T cells provided the cDNA or gDNA that made up the material.

Trimming cost V 4 bases and J 8 bases; bases outside gene matches: 12. The CDR3 is 16 amino acids. Germline V gene lookup returns CDR1 KGHDR and CDR2 SFDVKD. Authors' analysis steps: Amplification from reference gene primers served as the basis for estimated nucleated cell counts. Generated by immunoSEQ multiplex PCR, the TCRdb table keeps only in-frame clones and is missing some. For V, J and clone size, that table is used; D and trimming come from the DNA. In the table there are some 150,000 clones, about 89% of which are singletons. The receptor's source is a man between 70 and 80 years old with acute or convalescent COVID-19. The V call is TRBV24-1, the J call TRBJ1-4; the match to TRBD1 covers 7 bases. Material: peripheral blood. The CDR3 reads CATSELRTGLWEKLFF. CDR3 sequence (DNA): TGTGCCACCAGTGAACTCAGGACAGGTTTGTGGGAAAAACTGTTTTTT.